These T cell receptor beta chains were read from a single sample in a study of PD-1 blockade in classical Hodgkin lymphoma. Repertoires were generated with immunoSEQ multiplex PCR, while TCRdb's copy carries only in-frame clones and drops some. The data show 11,000 or so clones, 80% to 90% seen once. Sequencing was performed on peripheral blood mononuclear cells (PBMCs), taken at baseline. The source is a human donor with classical Hodgkin lymphoma. The CDR3 runs from the conserved cysteine through the conserved F or W. The D gene is left open where the match is weak. Clone size is given for some rows only: seen once, a few or many times, or a class if the clone is expanded.

d_call j_call clone_size v_call cdr3_nt cdr3_aa
NA TRBJ2-7 NA TRBV7-2 TGTGCCAGCAGCTTATCCTACGAGCAGTACTTC CASSLSYEQYF
NA TRBJ1-2 NA TRBV9 TGTGCCAGCAGCGTAGGACAGGCTTATGGCTACACCTTC CASSVGQAYGYTF
NA TRBJ2-3 NA TRBV30 TGTGCCTGGAGTGCCTCGACTGGCACAGATACGCAGTATTTT CAWSASTGTDTQYF
NA TRBJ2-3 NA TRBV5-1 TGCGCCAGCAGCTTGATCGGAGGCACAGATACGCAGTATTTT CASSLIGGTDTQYF
NA TRBJ1-1 NA TRBV7-9 TGTGCCAGCAGCTCTCAGGAGAACACTGAAGCTTTCTTT CASSSQENTEAFF
TRBD2 TRBJ2-1 NA TRBV11-2 TGTGCCAGCAGCTTTCCCACCCACAGTAGGCGGGGGGGAGGAGAGCAGTTCTTC CASSFPTHSRRGGGEQFF
NA TRBJ1-3 NA TRBV6-5 TGTGCCAGCAGCTCGCTGGGATACTCTGGAAACACCATATATTTT CASSSLGYSGNTIYF
NA TRBJ2-2 NA TRBV11-2 TGTGCCAGCAGCTTCACAGGAACCACCGGGGAGCTGTTTTTT CASSFTGTTGELFF
NA TRBJ1-1 NA TRBV7-8 TGTGCCAGCAGCTTATTAAACAGTCACACTGAAGCTTTCTTT CASSLLNSHTEAFF
TRBD2 TRBJ2-3 NA TRBV11-3 TGTGCCACCGGTCGGGAGGGAAGCACAGATACGCAGTATTTT CATGREGSTDTQYF
TRBD2 TRBJ2-3 few TRBV27 TGTGCCAGCAGCCTTATAGCGGGGGGAATGACAGATACGCAGTATTTT CASSLIAGGMTDTQYF
TRBD2 TRBJ2-7 once TRBV11-2 TGTGCCAGCAGCTTAGTTAGCGGGAGCAGTTTCGAGCAGTACTTC CASSLVSGSSFEQYF
TRBD1 TRBJ1-1 NA TRBV2 TGTGCCAGCAGTCTATACAGGGGAGACACTGAAGCTTTCTTT CASSLYRGDTEAFF
NA TRBJ2-5 few TRBV2 TGTGCCAGCAGACTAGTAGGAGAGACCCAGTACTTC CASRLVGETQYF
NA TRBJ2-1 NA TRBV29-1 TGCAGCCTAAGGAGGGCGCCTGTCGATGAGCAGTTCTTC CSLRRAPVDEQFF
NA TRBJ1-2 NA TRBV5-4 TGTGCCAGCAGCCCCGGCGATAGCTACACCTTC CASSPGDSYTF
TRBD2 TRBJ2-3 once TRBV9 TGTGCCAGCAGCGTCGCTAGCGGGGGATTCCACACAGATACGCAGTATTTT CASSVASGGFHTDTQYF
TRBD1 TRBJ2-1 NA TRBV7-2 TGTGCCAGCAGCTTAGTTTCCGGGACAGGGGGCGGGGAGCAGTTCTTC CASSLVSGTGGGEQFF
NA TRBJ2-1 NA TRBV5-5 TGTGCCAGCAGCTCTCAGGGTATCGAGCAGTTCTTC CASSSQGIEQFF
NA TRBJ1-1 NA TRBV5-1 TGCGCCAGCAGCTTGGAGGGTGCGGGGCTGAACACTGAAGCTTTCTTT CASSLEGAGLNTEAFF
NA TRBJ2-7 NA TRBV6-1 TGTGCCAGCAGTGCCTTCTCCTACGAGCAGTACTTC CASSAFSYEQYF
NA TRBJ1-4 NA TRBV19 TGTGCCAGTAGTGCACCCGTCAGGGGAGCCGGTGAAAAACTGTTTTTT CASSAPVRGAGEKLFF
NA TRBJ2-2 NA TRBV11-3 TGTGCCAGCAGCTCAGGGTGGAACAGCGCGAACACCGGGGAGCTGTTTTTT CASSSGWNSANTGELFF
NA TRBJ2-3 once TRBV7-2 TGTGCCAGCAGCTTAATTCCGCGGGGAACGCAGTATTTT CASSLIPRGTQYF
NA TRBJ1-1 NA TRBV5-1 TGCGCCAGCAGCTTGGGGGATTCGAACACTGAAGCTTTCTTT CASSLGDSNTEAFF
NA TRBJ1-1 NA TRBV4-3 TGCGCCAGCAGCCAAGATACGGGCAGTGAGAACACTGAAGCTTTCTTT CASSQDTGSENTEAFF
TRBD1 TRBJ2-1 NA TRBV7-9 TGTGCCAGCAGCTTACTGGACAGGGCTGTCAATGAGCAGTTCTTC CASSLLDRAVNEQFF
NA TRBJ1-2 NA TRBV7-8 TGTGCCAGCAGCTTACAGGGGACCGCCGAGGGCTACACCTTC CASSLQGTAEGYTF
TRBD1 TRBJ2-7 NA TRBV29-1 TGCAGCGTTCCCGGGACAGGGGCCTACGAGCAGTACTTC CSVPGTGAYEQYF
TRBD2 TRBJ2-3 NA TRBV5-6 TGTGCCAGCTCTGGATCCGCGGGAGGTGCCGATACGCAGTATTTT CASSGSAGGADTQYF
NA TRBJ2-2 NA TRBV25-1 TGTGCCAGCAGTGTTCGACCCGCGAACACCGGGGAGCTGTTTTTT CASSVRPANTGELFF
NA TRBJ1-1 NA TRBV6-6 TGTGCCAGCATCCTCGGGGACGGGGCTGAAGCTTTCTTT CASILGDGAEAFF
NA TRBJ2-1 NA TRBV9 TGTGCCAGCAGCCTCACCAATGAGCAGTTCTTC CASSLTNEQFF
TRBD1 TRBJ1-5 NA TRBV19 TGTGCCAGTAGTCTTAGACAGGGCGCATATCAGCCCCAGCATTTT CASSLRQGAYQPQHF
NA TRBJ2-7 NA TRBV30 TGTGCCTGGCGCTCGGACAGCGCTCCCTACGAGCAGTACTTC CAWRSDSAPYEQYF
NA TRBJ1-4 NA TRBV6-5 TGTGCCAGCAGACCTCGGAGTTTGACTAATGAAAAACTGTTTTTT CASRPRSLTNEKLFF
NA TRBJ2-3 NA TRBV30 TGTGCCTGGGGAAGGGGCACGACTGGCACAGATACGCAGTATTTT CAWGRGTTGTDTQYF
NA TRBJ1-2 NA TRBV6-1 TGTGCCAGCAGTGAAGTAAACAGAAACTATGGCTACACCTTC CASSEVNRNYGYTF
NA TRBJ2-3 NA TRBV10-3 TGTGCCTCTCGCGGGACGGGAGAGACAGATACGCAGTATTTT CASRGTGETDTQYF
NA TRBJ2-6 NA TRBV2 TGTGCCAGCAGTGATATGGGACCTTCTGGGGCCAACGTCCTGACTTTC CASSDMGPSGANVLTF
NA TRBJ1-3 NA TRBV6-5 TGTGCCAGCAAGTTACAGACCCAGGGAAACACCATATATTTT CASKLQTQGNTIYF
TRBD1 TRBJ1-1 few TRBV19 TGTGCCAGTAGTACATCGGACAGGGGGAACACTGAAGCTTTCTTT CASSTSDRGNTEAFF
NA TRBJ1-5 NA TRBV7-9 TGTGCCAGCAGCCGGGACGGCCTGGCTCCCCAGCATTTT CASSRDGLAPQHF
NA TRBJ1-1 NA TRBV7-3 TGTGCCAGCAGCACAGACAGGAACACTGAAGCTTTCTTT CASSTDRNTEAFF
NA TRBJ1-1 NA TRBV6-6 TGTGCCAGCGGACCGGGGGGGACTGAAGCTTTCTTT CASGPGGTEAFF
NA TRBJ1-2 NA TRBV11-1 TGTGCCAGCAGCCCCCCGGGCCCCTACTATGGCTACACCTTC CASSPPGPYYGYTF
NA TRBJ2-1 NA TRBV2 TGTGCCAGCAGTGAAGGTTACAATGAGCAGTTCTTC CASSEGYNEQFF
TRBD2 TRBJ2-1 NA TRBV19 TGTGCCAGTAGTACTCGGGGGGGCCGAGCCTATGAGCAGTTCTTC CASSTRGGRAYEQFF
NA TRBJ1-5 NA TRBV6-1 TGTGCCAGCAGTGAACCACTTTGGACGGAATCTCCTTATAGCAATCAGCCCCAGCATTTT CASSEPLWTESPYSNQPQHF
NA TRBJ1-5 NA TRBV19 TGTGCCAGCCAGGGACCGCCCCAGCATTTT CASQGPPQHF
NA TRBJ1-2 NA TRBV11-1 TGTGCCAGCAGCTTAGCACAGGGTTCTCTCTATGGCTACACCTTC CASSLAQGSLYGYTF
TRBD1 TRBJ2-3 NA TRBV25-1 TGTGCCAGCCGGACCGGGACAGGGGCAGATACGCAGTATTTT CASRTGTGADTQYF
NA TRBJ2-7 NA TRBV6-1 TGTGCCAGCAGTGAAGCATATTATGGAGACGAGCAGTACTTC CASSEAYYGDEQYF
TRBD1 TRBJ2-7 NA TRBV6-1 TGTGCCAGCAGGGGGCTGGACAGGGGCTACGAGCAGTACTTC CASRGLDRGYEQYF